This entry describes one T cell receptor (beta chain). What it recognizes is unknown. Its ends do not fully match the called genes, so a read error is possible. The data are from a study of tumor and adjacent non-tumor tissue in lung cancer. Study-level results: Top 100 clones took a larger repertoire share in normal lung.

Germline CDR1 reads SGHAT; CDR2 reads FQNNGV. This CDR3 has 15 residues. The library came from three nested PCR rounds adapted from ARM-PCR protocols. TCRdb used MiXCR to reprocess the multiplex PCR reads, holding one entry per CDR3 protein. The data hold more than 85,000 distinct CDR3 sequences, with roughly two thirds observed a single time. RNA was extracted from bulk tissue without any cell sorting. Donors were chemotherapy-naive, newly diagnosed lung cancer surgical patients in China, August–late 2014. The sequence was obtained from a man aged 70 or older with non-small cell lung cancer. The sequenced sample consisted of lung tumor tissue. The V gene is TRBV11-2, the J gene TRBJ2-5, with 7 bases fitting TRBD1. The CDR3 reads CASTWTRTGQEIQYF. For the CDR3, the DNA is TGTGCGAGCACCTGGACCAGGACAGGCCAAGAGATCCAGTACTTC.